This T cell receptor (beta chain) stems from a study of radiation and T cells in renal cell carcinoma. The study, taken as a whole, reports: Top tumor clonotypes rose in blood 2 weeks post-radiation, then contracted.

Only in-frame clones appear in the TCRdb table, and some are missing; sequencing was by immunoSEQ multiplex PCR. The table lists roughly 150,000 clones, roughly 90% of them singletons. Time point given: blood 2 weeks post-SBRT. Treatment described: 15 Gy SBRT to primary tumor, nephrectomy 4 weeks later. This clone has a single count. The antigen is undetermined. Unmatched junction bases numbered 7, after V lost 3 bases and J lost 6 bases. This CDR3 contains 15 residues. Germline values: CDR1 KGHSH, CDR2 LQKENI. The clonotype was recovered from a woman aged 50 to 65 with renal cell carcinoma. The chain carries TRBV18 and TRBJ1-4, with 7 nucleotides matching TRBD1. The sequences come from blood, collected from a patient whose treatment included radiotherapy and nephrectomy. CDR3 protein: CASSPPEGADEKLFF. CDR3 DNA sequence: TGTGCCAGCTCACCGCCTGAGGGGGCGGATGAAAAACTGTTTTTT.